Presented here are 8 T cell receptor beta chains from one specimen sequenced in a study of blood T cell repertoires in COVID-19. TCRdb's copy holds only in-frame clones and misses some; the assay was immunoSEQ multiplex PCR. The sample lists more than 150,000 clones; 65% to 85% were seen once. Sequencing was done on a sample of peripheral blood. The receptors were sampled from a woman in her fifties or sixties with acute or convalescent COVID-19.

The V gene is TRBV12-5, the J gene TRBJ2-7, with 16 nucleotides matching TRBD2. V trimming: 3 bases; J trimming: 6 bases; junction bases outside the gene matches: 8. Germline V gives CDR1 LGHNT, CDR2 FRNRAP. The CDR3 sequence is 17 residues long. The CDR3 nucleotides read TGTGCTAGTGGTTTCGTCGGGACTAGCGGGGGGGCGAGCGAGCAGTACTTC. Protein product: CASGFVGTSGGASEQYF.

The V and J genes are TRBV19 and TRBJ2-7; perhaps TRBD2 as D (6 bases). Germline V gene data show CDR1 as LNHDA and CDR2 as SQIVND (reference sequence). The CDR3 runs 15 residues. Trimming cost V 5 bases and J 0 bases, with 14 bases left between them. The CDR3 here is CASSPGTLNSYEQYF. CDR3 sequence (DNA): TGTGCCAGTAGTCCCGGGACTCTTAACTCCTACGAGCAGTACTTC. Full variable domain (remainder filled in from reference TRBV19 and TRBJ2-7): DGGITQSPKYLFRKEGQNVTLSCEQNLNHDAMYWYRQDPGQGLRLIYYSQIVNDFQKGDIAEGYSVSREKKESFPLTVTSAQKNPTAFYLCASSPGTLNSYEQYFGPGTRLTVT.

As DNA, the CDR3 is TGTGCCAGCAGAGTATACATGACATCTGGAAACACCATATATTTT. Amino acid sequence: CASRVYMTSGNTIYF. V is TRBV6-5 and J is TRBJ1-3; D call uncertain. The germline V and J ends were trimmed by 6 bases and 1 base, with 13 bases remaining between them. Germline V CDR1 and CDR2: MNHEY, SVGAGI. This CDR3 is 15 amino acids long.

V and J are TRBV9 and TRBJ2-5, with 8 nucleotides matching TRBD1. Germline V gene data show CDR1 as SGDLS and CDR2 as YYNGEE. With 4 bases clipped from V and 5 bases from J, the junction kept 7 bases outside the gene matches. This CDR3 region has 14 residues. In DNA form, the CDR3 reads TGTGCCAGCAGCCCCCGGACAGGGACGGAGACCCAGTACTTC. This codes for CASSPRTGTETQYF.

This chain uses TRBV6-6 with TRBJ2-4; 11 bases are a match to TRBD1. Unmatched junction bases numbered 9, after V lost 6 bases and J lost 8 bases. Germline V gene sequence: CDR1 MNHNY, CDR2 SVGAGI (reference sequence). The CDR3 runs 15 residues. Written as DNA, the CDR3 is TGTGCCAGCAGCAGTGGACAGGGGGCGTTTGACATTCAGTACTTC. This gives the protein CASSSGQGAFDIQYF.

The chain employs TRBV5-8 and TRBJ2-7; no reliable D call. This CDR3 comprises 14 residues. Germline-derived CDR1 and CDR2 are SGHTS and YDEGEE. V shed 0 bases and J shed 2 bases, with 9 bases lying between them. CDR3 in amino acids: CASSLVVFPYEQYF. The CDR3 DNA reads TGTGCCAGCAGCTTGGTAGTATTCCCCTACGAGCAGTACTTC.

This chain links TRBV6-5 with TRBJ2-7; TRBD1 matches 10 bases. CDR3 length: 15 residues. The V gene's germline CDR1 is MNHEY and CDR2 SVGAGI. With V trimmed by 2 bases and J by 2 bases, 3 bases remained unmatched. The CDR3 bases are TGTGCCAGCAGTTACCCGGACAGGGGGACCTACGAGCAGTACTTC. Translated, it gives CASSYPDRGTYEQYF.

The rearrangement uses TRBV18 and TRBJ1-2; tentatively, D is TRBD1 (6 bases). The V end was cut by 3 bases, the J end by 1 base, with 9 bases between. The CDR3 length is 14 residues. Germline assignment: CDR1 KGHSH and CDR2 LQKENI. The CDR3 region has the DNA TGTGCCAGCTCACCGGACAGAAGTAACTATGGCTACACCTTC. Residues: CASSPDRSNYGYTF.